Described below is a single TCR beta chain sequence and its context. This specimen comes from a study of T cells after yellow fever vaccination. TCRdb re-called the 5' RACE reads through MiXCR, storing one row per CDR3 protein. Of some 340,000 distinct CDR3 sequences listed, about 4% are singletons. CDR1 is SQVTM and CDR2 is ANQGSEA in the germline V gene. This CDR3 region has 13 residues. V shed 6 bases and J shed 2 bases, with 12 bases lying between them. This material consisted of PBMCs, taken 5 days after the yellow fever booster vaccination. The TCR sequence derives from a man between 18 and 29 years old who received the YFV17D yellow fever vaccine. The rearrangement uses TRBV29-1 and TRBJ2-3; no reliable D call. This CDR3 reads CSVLAPLTDTQYF. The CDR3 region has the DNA TGCAGCGTGTTAGCTCCCCTCACAGATACGCAGTATTTT.